This section outlines one T cell receptor beta chain sequence together with its context. The antigen is unknown. The sample is drawn from a study of cytomegalovirus exposure and HLA in healthy donors. Findings and limits, study-wide: As was reported, the HLA-A and HLA-B alleles of most subjects were accurately predicted from TCR beta sequences.

CDR1 and CDR2 from the germline V gene are MNHEY and SVGAGI. The CDR3 is made up of 12 amino acids. The trim removed 10 bases at V and 4 bases at J, leaving 3 bases unmatched. The PCR ran on 60 Vbeta and 13 Jbeta primers. Clones were read by immunoSEQ multiplex PCR, and TCRdb kept only the in-frame ones, dropping some. The sample includes about 130,000 clones, about 73% of them seen just once. The chain couples TRBV6-5 to TRBJ2-1; 8 bases match TRBD2. The sequencing input was PBMCs. The receptor was isolated from a woman aged 50 to 65 in good health and CMV-seropositive. DNA of the CDR3: TGTGCCACCGGGGGGGGATACAATGAGCAGTTCTTC. Its protein product is CATGGGYNEQFF.